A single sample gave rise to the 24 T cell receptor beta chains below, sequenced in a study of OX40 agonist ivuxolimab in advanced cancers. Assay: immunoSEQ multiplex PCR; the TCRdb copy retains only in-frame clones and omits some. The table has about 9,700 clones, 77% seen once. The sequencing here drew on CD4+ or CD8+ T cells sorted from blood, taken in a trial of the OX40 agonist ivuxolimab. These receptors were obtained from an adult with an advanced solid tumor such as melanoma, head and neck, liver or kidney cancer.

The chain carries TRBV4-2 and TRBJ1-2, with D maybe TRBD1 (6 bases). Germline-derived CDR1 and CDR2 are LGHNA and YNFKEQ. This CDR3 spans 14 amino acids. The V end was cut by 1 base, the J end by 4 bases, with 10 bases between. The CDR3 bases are TGTGCCAGCAGCCAAGGTGACAGGCTCTATGGCTACACCTTC. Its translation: CASSQGDRLYGYTF.

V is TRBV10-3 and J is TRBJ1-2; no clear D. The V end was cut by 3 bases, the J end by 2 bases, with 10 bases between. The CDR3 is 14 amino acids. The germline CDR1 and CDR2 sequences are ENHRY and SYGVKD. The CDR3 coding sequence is TGTGCCATCAGTGACCCTCGGGAGAACTATGGCTACACCTTC. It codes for CAISDPRENYGYTF.

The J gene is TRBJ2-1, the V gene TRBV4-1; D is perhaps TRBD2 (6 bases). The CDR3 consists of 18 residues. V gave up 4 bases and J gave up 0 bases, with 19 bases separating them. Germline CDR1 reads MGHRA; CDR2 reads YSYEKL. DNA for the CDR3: TGCGCCAGCAGCCCCTTTTCTCCGGGGGTGAGCTCCTACAATGAGCAGTTCTTC. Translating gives CASSPFSPGVSSYNEQFF.

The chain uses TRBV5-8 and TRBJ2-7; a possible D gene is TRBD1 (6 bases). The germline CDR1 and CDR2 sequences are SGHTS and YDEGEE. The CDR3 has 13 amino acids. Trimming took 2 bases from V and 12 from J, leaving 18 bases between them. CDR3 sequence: CASSLRQVNSWYF. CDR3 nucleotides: TGTGCCAGCAGCTTACGACAGGTGAACTCTTGGTACTTC.

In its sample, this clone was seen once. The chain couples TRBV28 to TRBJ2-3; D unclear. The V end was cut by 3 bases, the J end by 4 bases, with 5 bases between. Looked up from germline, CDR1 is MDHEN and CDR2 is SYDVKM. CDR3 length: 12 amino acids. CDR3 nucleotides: TGTGCCAGCAGTTTTAATCCAGATACGCAGTATTTT. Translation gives CASSFNPDTQYF.

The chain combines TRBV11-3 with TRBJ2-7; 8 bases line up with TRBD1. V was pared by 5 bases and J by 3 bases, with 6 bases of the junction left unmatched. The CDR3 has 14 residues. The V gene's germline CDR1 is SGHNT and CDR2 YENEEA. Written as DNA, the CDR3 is TGTGCCAGCAGCCACCGGGACAGGAACTACGAGCAGTACTTC. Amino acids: CASSHRDRNYEQYF.

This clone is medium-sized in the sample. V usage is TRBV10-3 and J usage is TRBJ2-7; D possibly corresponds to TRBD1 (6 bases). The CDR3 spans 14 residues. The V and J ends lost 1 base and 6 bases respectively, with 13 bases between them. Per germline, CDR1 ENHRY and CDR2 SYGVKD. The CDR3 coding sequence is TGTGCCATCAGTGAGTTTACAGGGAGTGGCGAGCAGTACTTC. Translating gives CAISEFTGSGEQYF.

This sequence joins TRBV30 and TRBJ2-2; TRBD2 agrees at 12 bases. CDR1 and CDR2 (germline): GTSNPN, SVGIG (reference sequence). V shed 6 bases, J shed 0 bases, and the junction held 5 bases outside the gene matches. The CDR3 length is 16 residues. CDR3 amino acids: CACTLAGGANTGELFF. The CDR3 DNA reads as TGTGCCTGTACCCTAGCGGGAGGGGCGAACACCGGGGAGCTGTTTTTT.

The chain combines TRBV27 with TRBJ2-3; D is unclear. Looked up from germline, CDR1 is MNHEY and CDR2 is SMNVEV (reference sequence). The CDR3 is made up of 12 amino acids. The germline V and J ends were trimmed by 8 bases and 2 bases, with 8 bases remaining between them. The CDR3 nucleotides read TGTGCCAGCGGATTCACCACAGATACGCAGTATTTT. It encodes CASGFTTDTQYF.

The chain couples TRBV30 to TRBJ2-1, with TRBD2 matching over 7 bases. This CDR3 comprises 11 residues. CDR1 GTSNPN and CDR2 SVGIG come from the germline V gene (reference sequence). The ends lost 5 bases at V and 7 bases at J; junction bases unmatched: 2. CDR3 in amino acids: CAWGLGNEQFF. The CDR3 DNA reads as TGTGCCTGGGGACTAGGGAATGAGCAGTTCTTC.

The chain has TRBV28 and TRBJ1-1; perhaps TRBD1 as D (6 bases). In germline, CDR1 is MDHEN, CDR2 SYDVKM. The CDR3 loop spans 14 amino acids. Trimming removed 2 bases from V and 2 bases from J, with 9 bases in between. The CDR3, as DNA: TGTGCCAGCAGTTTAGAGGGGGTTAACACTGAAGCTTTCTTT. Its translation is CASSLEGVNTEAFF.

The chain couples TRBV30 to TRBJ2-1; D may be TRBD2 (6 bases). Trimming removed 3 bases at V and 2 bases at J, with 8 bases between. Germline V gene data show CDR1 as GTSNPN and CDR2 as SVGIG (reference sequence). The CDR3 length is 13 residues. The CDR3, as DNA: TGTGCCTGGAGAACTAGCCCCTACAATGAGCAGTTCTTC. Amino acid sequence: CAWRTSPYNEQFF. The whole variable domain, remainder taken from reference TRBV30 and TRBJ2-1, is SQTIHQWPATLVQPVGSPLSLECTVEGTSNPNLYWYRQAAGRGLQLLFYSVGIGQISSEVPQNLSASRPQDRQFILSSKKLLLSDSGFYLCAWRTSPYNEQFFGPGTRLTVL.

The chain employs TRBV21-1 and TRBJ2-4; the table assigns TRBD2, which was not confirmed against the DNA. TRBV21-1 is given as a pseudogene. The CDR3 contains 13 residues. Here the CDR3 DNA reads TGTGCCAGCAGCAAATCGGAGAAAAACATTCAGTACTTC. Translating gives CASSKSEKNIQYF.

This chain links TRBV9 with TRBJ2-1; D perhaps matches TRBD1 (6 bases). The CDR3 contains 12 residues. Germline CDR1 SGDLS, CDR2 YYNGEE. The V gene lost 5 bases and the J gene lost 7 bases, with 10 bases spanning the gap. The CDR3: CASSSQGNEQFF. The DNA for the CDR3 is TGTGCCAGCAGTTCACAGGGTAATGAGCAGTTCTTC. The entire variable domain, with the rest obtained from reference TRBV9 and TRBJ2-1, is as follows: DSGVTQTPKHLITATGQRVTLRCSPRSGDLSVYWYQQSLDQGLQFLIQYYNGEERAKGNILERFSAQQFPDLHSELNLSSLELGDSALYFCASSSQGNEQFFGPGTRLTVL.

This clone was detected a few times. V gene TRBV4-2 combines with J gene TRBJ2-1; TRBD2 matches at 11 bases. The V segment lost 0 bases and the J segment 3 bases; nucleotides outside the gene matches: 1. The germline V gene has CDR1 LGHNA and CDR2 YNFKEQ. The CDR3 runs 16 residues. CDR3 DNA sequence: TGTGCCAGCAGCCAAGATACTAGCGGGAGCTACAATGAGCAGTTCTTC. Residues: CASSQDTSGSYNEQFF.

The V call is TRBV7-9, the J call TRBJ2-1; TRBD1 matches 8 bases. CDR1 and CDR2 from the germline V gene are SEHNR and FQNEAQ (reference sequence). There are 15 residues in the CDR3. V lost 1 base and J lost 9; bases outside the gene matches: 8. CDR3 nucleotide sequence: TGTGCCAGCAGCTTAGGTCAGGGGGCTCTCCTTGAGCAGTTCTTC. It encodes CASSLGQGALLEQFF.

The DNA for the CDR3 is TGTGCCAGCAGGGACTGGGGTCAGCCCCAGCATTTT. This encodes CASRDWGQPQHF. The genes are TRBV28 and TRBJ1-5; D is uncertain. The germline V gene has CDR1 MDHEN and CDR2 SYDVKM. V lost 6 bases and J lost 6, with 9 bases in between. This CDR3 is 12 amino acids long.

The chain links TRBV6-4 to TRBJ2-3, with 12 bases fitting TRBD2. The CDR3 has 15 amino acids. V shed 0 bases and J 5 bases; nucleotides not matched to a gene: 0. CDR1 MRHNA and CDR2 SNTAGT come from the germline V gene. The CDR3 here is CASSDSGLAGDTQYF. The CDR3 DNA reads TGTGCCAGCAGTGACTCGGGACTAGCGGGAGATACGCAGTATTTT.

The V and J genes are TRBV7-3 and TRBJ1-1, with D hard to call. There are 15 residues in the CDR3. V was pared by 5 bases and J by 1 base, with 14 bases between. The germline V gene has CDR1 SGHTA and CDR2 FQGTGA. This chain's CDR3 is CASSPNAGQNTEAFF. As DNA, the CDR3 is TGTGCCAGCAGCCCAAATGCCGGGCAGAACACTGAAGCTTTCTTT.

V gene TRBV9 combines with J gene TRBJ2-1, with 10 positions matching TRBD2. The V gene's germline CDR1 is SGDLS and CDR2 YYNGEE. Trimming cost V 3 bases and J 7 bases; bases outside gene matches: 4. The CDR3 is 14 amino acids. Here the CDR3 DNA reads TGTGCCAGCAGCGGTGGGACTAGCGATAATGAGCAGTTCTTC. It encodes CASSGGTSDNEQFF.

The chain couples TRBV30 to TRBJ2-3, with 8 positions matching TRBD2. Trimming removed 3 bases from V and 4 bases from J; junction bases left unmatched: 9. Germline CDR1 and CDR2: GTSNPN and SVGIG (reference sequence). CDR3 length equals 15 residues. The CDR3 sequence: CAWRTQAGDADTQYF. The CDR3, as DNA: TGTGCCTGGAGGACCCAAGCGGGAGATGCAGATACGCAGTATTTT.

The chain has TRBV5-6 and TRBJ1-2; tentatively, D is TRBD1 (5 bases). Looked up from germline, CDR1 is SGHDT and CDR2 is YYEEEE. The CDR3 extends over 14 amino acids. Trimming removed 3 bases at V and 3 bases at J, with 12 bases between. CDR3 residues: CASSWTSPDYGYTF. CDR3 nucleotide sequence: TGTGCCAGCAGCTGGACATCCCCCGACTATGGCTACACCTTC. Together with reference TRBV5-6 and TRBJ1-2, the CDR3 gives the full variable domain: DAGVTQSPTHLIKTRGQQVTLRCSPKSGHDTVSWYQQALGQGPQFIFQYYEEEERQRGNFPDRFSGHQFPNYSSELNVNALLLGDSALYLCASSWTSPDYGYTFGSGTRLTVV.

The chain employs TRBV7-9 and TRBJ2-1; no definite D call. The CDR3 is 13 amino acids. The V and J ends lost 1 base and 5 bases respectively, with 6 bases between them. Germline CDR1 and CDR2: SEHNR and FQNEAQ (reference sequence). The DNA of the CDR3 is TGTGCCAGCAGCTTAGGCTATAACAATGAGCAGTTCTTC. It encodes CASSLGYNNEQFF.

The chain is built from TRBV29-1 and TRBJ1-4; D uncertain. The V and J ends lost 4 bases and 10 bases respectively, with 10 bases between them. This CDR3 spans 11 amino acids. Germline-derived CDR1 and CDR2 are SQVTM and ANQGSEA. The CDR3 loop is CSVVELGKLFF. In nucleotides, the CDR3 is TGCAGCGTTGTGGAGCTTGGAAAACTGTTTTTT.